A single sample gave rise to the 19 T cell receptor beta chains below, sequenced in a study of blood T cell repertoires in COVID-19. Sequenced by immunoSEQ multiplex PCR; TCRdb stores in-frame clones only, minus some. The profile shows 370,000 or so clones, roughly four fifths of them singletons. The sequenced sample was peripheral blood. All receptors come from a human donor with acute or convalescent COVID-19. The donor label of this sample is uncertain.

The chain links TRBV2 to TRBJ1-6; D not certain. V gave up 6 bases and J gave up 0 bases, with 12 bases separating them. CDR3 length equals 16 residues. CDR1 and CDR2 from the germline V gene are SNHLY and FYNNEI. As DNA, the CDR3 is TGTGCCAGCAGAGGAGACTTGAGCTCCTATAATTCACCCCTCCACTTT. It translates to CASRGDLSSYNSPLHF. Combining the CDR3 with reference TRBV2 and TRBJ1-6 gives the whole variable domain EPEVTQTPSHQVTQMGQEVILRCVPISNHLYFYWYRQILGQKVEFLVSFYNNEISEKSEIFDDQFSVERPDGSNFTLKIRSTKLEDSAMYFCASRGDLSSYNSPLHFGNGTRLTVT.

V gene TRBV6-5 combines with J gene TRBJ1-4; 7 bases map to TRBD1. In germline, CDR1 is MNHEY, CDR2 SVGAGI. The CDR3 contains 13 residues. The V gene end was trimmed by 6 bases and the J gene end by 12 bases; junction bases not matched to a gene: 10. CDR3 DNA: TGTGCCAGCAGGAGGGACAGTTACTTCGAACTGTTTTTT. It translates to CASRRDSYFELFF.

The rearrangement links TRBV11-2 to TRBJ2-5; 7 bases fit TRBD1. V shed 5 bases, J shed 2 bases, and the junction held 2 bases outside the gene matches. CDR3 length: 13 amino acids. The V gene's germline CDR1 is SGHAT and CDR2 FQNNGV. This CDR3 reads CASSRDRQETQYF. Here the CDR3 DNA reads TGTGCCAGCAGCCGGGACAGACAAGAGACCCAGTACTTC.

The chain has TRBV6-6 and TRBJ2-3, with 11 bases fitting TRBD1. The germline gives CDR1 MNHNY, CDR2 SVGAGI (reference sequence). V shed 8 bases, J shed 2 bases, and the junction held 6 bases outside the gene matches. The length of the CDR3 is 15 residues. CDR3 loop: CASLGTGGTTDTQYF. The CDR3 nucleotides read TGTGCCAGCCTAGGGACAGGGGGAACCACAGATACGCAGTATTTT.

The V gene is TRBV24-1, the J gene TRBJ1-1, with D uncertain. Trimming shortened V by 9 bases and J by 1 base, and 17 bases separated the two germline ends. Germline V gene sequence: CDR1 KGHDR, CDR2 SFDVKD. The CDR3 is 15 residues long. CDR3 nucleotides: TGTGCCACCCATCTCACTCAGGAAAGGAACACTGAAGCTTTCTTT. This translates into CATHLTQERNTEAFF.

The CDR3 protein is CASSREKATGARGYTF. The CDR3 coding sequence is TGTGCCAGTAGTAGAGAAAAAGCGACAGGGGCAAGAGGCTACACCTTC. The gene calls are TRBV19 and TRBJ1-2, with 8 bases that match TRBD1. Trimming took 4 bases from V and 8 from J; bases not matched to a gene: 15. Germline CDR1 and CDR2: LNHDA and SQIVND (reference sequence). This CDR3 has 16 amino acids. Supplemented by reference TRBV19 and TRBJ1-2, the full variable domain reads DGGITQSPKYLFRKEGQNVTLSCEQNLNHDAMYWYRQDPGQGLRLIYYSQIVNDFQKGDIAEGYSVSREKKESFPLTVTSAQKNPTAFYLCASSREKATGARGYTFGSGTRLTVV.

V usage is TRBV11-2 and J usage is TRBJ1-2; TRBD1 agrees at 7 bases. This CDR3 is 14 amino acids long. V lost 5 bases, J lost 4 bases, and 7 bases stayed unmatched. Germline V lookup: CDR1 SGHAT, CDR2 FQNNGV. The chain's CDR3 is CASSIWTGGYGYTF. In DNA, the CDR3 is TGTGCCAGCAGCATATGGACAGGTGGCTATGGCTACACCTTC.

J is TRBJ2-6 and V is TRBV5-8; unclear D gene. V was shortened by 1 base and J by 0 bases, with 11 bases between the two germline ends. CDR1 SGHTS and CDR2 YDEGEE come from the germline V gene. CDR3 length: 17 amino acids. The chain's CDR3 is CASSLSRIASGANVLTF. The DNA for the CDR3 is TGTGCCAGCAGCTTGAGTAGGATAGCCTCTGGGGCCAACGTCCTGACTTTC.

The chain employs TRBV6-6 and TRBJ1-1; 7 bases agree with TRBD1. Germline CDR1 MNHNY, CDR2 SVGAGI (reference sequence). The CDR3 loop spans 13 amino acids. The V and J ends lost 6 bases and 4 bases, in that order; junction bases with no gene match: 5. The CDR3 loop is CASSIPGGTEAFF. As DNA, the CDR3 is TGTGCCAGCAGCATCCCAGGGGGCACTGAAGCTTTCTTT.

This clone occurred once. The CDR3 protein is CASSFGRLAVYEQYF. Here the CDR3 DNA reads TGTGCCAGCAGCTTCGGGAGACTAGCGGTCTACGAGCAGTACTTC. The chain uses TRBV7-2 and TRBJ2-7, with TRBD2 matching 9 bases. Looked up from germline, CDR1 is SGHTA and CDR2 is FQGNSA. The CDR3 consists of 15 residues. J was trimmed by 3 bases and V by 3 bases; bases with no gene match: 6.

As for this clone: Other nucleotide sequences in the sample specify the same CDR3. The V call is TRBV5-1, the J call TRBJ2-7; TRBD2 is a possible D gene (5 bases). The CDR3 runs to 14 residues. Trimming stripped 0 bases from V and 2 bases from J, with 9 bases between. Germline V CDR1 and CDR2: SGHRS, YFSETQ. DNA of the CDR3: TGCGCCAGCAGCTTGGGGACTCCCCCCTACGAGCAGTACTTC. It codes for CASSLGTPPYEQYF. Full variable domain (missing parts from reference TRBV5-1 and TRBJ2-7): KAGVTQTPRYLIKTRGQQVTLSCSPISGHRSVSWYQQTPGQGLQFLFEYFSETQRNKGNFPGRFSGRQFSNSRSEMNVSTLELGDSALYLCASSLGTPPYEQYFGPGTRLTVT.

This clone was detected only once. This rearrangement joins TRBV7-2 to TRBJ1-6; 7 bases fit TRBD1. Germline-derived CDR1 and CDR2 are SGHTA and FQGNSA. CDR3 size: 15 residues. Trimming took 2 bases from V and 10 from J; bases not matched to a gene: 8. This chain's CDR3 is CASSLLREGASPLHF. The CDR3 nucleotides are TGTGCCAGCAGCTTACTACGGGAGGGGGCCTCACCCCTCCACTTT.

A single count supports this clone. The chain couples TRBV19 to TRBJ1-2; 7 bases are a match to TRBD1. This CDR3 is 16 amino acids long. Germline V lookup: CDR1 LNHDA, CDR2 SQIVND (reference sequence). V lost 7 bases, J lost 3 bases, and 14 bases stayed unmatched. In DNA, the CDR3 is TGTGCCAGTACCTCCTCGGGCGAGGGGGCACACTATGGCTACACCTTC. Translation: CASTSSGEGAHYGYTF.

The V call is TRBV29-1, the J call TRBJ1-2; 7 nucleotides agree with TRBD1. Germline trimming cut 3 bases from V and 7 bases from J; bases unmatched to any gene: 11. The CDR3 is 14 residues long. CDR1 and CDR2 from the germline V gene are SQVTM and ANQGSEA. The CDR3 sequence is CSVEGRQGVGGYTF. CDR3 DNA sequence: TGCAGCGTTGAGGGTAGGCAGGGGGTTGGTGGCTACACCTTC. The whole variable domain, remainder taken from reference TRBV29-1 and TRBJ1-2, is SAVISQKPSRDICQRGTSLTIQCQVDSQVTMMFWYRQQPGQSLTLIATANQGSEATYESGFVIDKFPISRPNLTFSTLTVSNMSPEDSSIYLCSVEGRQGVGGYTFGSGTRLTVV.

The rearrangement uses TRBV20-1 and TRBJ1-1; 7 bases line up with TRBD1. The CDR3 has 11 residues. The V gene's germline CDR1 is DFQATT and CDR2 SNEGSKA (reference sequence). The CDR3 nucleotides are TGCAGGACAGGGAATACCCAAGAAGCTTTCTTT. Its protein product is CRTGNTQEAFF.

CDR3 sequence: CASSGRTRGGYNEQFF. CDR3 DNA: TGTGCCAGCAGTGGCAGAACACGGGGGGGCTACAATGAGCAGTTCTTC. V is TRBV6-1 and J is TRBJ2-1, with 8 bases lining up with TRBD2. CDR3 length equals 16 residues. The ends lost 4 bases at V and 3 bases at J; junction bases unmatched: 8. Germline lookup yields CDR1 MNHNS and CDR2 SASEGT.

The gene calls are TRBV5-1 and TRBJ1-3; 10 bases fit TRBD1. Germline CDR1 is SGHRS and CDR2 is YFSETQ. The CDR3 has 14 amino acids. J was trimmed by 6 bases and V by 5 bases; bases with no gene match: 5. The CDR3 nucleotides are TGCGCCAGCAGTACGGGACAGGGGTTAAACACCATATATTTT. This codes for CASSTGQGLNTIYF.

CDR3 DNA sequence: TGTGCCAGCAGTGCCCCGACAGCAGCTAACTATGGCTACACCTTC. It specifies CASSAPTAANYGYTF. V is TRBV25-1 and J is TRBJ1-2; tentatively, D is TRBD1 (5 bases). From germline, CDR1 is MGHDK and CDR2 SYGVNS. Trimming pared 4 bases from V and 0 bases from J, leaving 12 bases between. This CDR3 spans 15 amino acids.

The J gene is TRBJ1-6, the V gene TRBV6-6; D gene uncertain. Germline assignment: CDR1 MNHNY and CDR2 SVGAGI (reference sequence). Trimming removed 6 bases at V and 10 bases at J, with 13 bases between. The CDR3 spans 13 residues. The CDR3 coding sequence is TGTGCCAGCAGATTTCCGGAGGAATCACCCCTCCACTTT. Amino acid sequence: CASRFPEESPLHF.